Listed below are T cell receptor beta chains from one sample, sequenced in a study of CD8+ T cells in alopecia areata. TCRdb's copy holds only in-frame clones and misses some; the assay was immunoSEQ multiplex PCR. The sample lists 200,000 to 250,000 clones, 40% to 55% occurring once. Specimen: CD4+ T cells sorted from blood, collected at roughly week 38, from a patient treated with tofacitinib. The receptors originated from a human donor with alopecia areata. Both conserved end residues are part of each CDR3. The D gene is left open where the match is weak. The size field is filled for only some rows; it gives once, few, many or a size class.

size: .
V: TRBV4-2
J: TRBJ2-2
D: .
CDR3: CASSHPGVSGTGELFF
DNA: TGTGCCAGCAGCCACCCGGGAGTTTCGGGAACCGGGGAGCTGTTTTTT

size: .
V: TRBV29-1
J: TRBJ1-2
D: TRBD1
CDR3: CSSGQNYGYTF
DNA: TGCAGCTCGGGACAGAACTATGGCTACACCTTC

size: .
V: TRBV29-1
J: TRBJ2-1
D: TRBD1
CDR3: CTTGQGYNEQFF
DNA: TGCACGACGGGACAGGGCTACAATGAGCAGTTCTTC

size: .
V: TRBV7-2
J: TRBJ1-2
D: .
CDR3: CASSLLGYGYTF
DNA: TGTGCCAGCAGCTTATTGGGGTATGGCTACACCTTC

size: once
V: TRBV30
J: TRBJ2-5
D: .
CDR3: CAWSSGAETQYF
DNA: TGTGCCTGGAGTAGCGGTGCGGAGACCCAGTACTTC

size: .
V: TRBV30
J: TRBJ2-1
D: .
CDR3: CAWTRRSSYNEQFF
DNA: TGTGCCTGGACTCGGCGAAGCTCCTACAATGAGCAGTTCTTC

size: .
V: TRBV29-1
J: TRBJ1-3
D: .
CDR3: CSVETGDTIYF
DNA: TGCAGCGTTGAAACGGGGGACACCATATATTTT

size: many
V: TRBV18
J: TRBJ2-5
D: .
CDR3: CASSPGGETQYF
DNA: TGTGCCAGCTCACCCGGAGGAGAGACCCAGTACTTC

size: few
V: TRBV6-5
J: TRBJ2-3
D: .
CDR3: CASSYAFGGGTDTQYF
DNA: TGTGCCAGCAGTTACGCGTTTGGCGGGGGCACAGATACGCAGTATTTT

size: .
V: TRBV25-1
J: TRBJ1-1
D: TRBD1
CDR3: CASSELGQGTFF
DNA: TGTGCCAGCAGTGAATTGGGACAGGGGACTTTCTTT

size: .
V: TRBV27
J: TRBJ1-5
D: .
CDR3: CASSPGYDNQPQHF
DNA: TGTGCCAGCAGCCCAGGGTATGACAATCAGCCCCAGCATTTT

size: few
V: TRBV14
J: TRBJ1-1
D: .
CDR3: CASSQQLGEAFF
DNA: TGTGCCAGCAGCCAGCAATTGGGGGAAGCTTTCTTT

size: .
V: TRBV6-1
J: TRBJ2-7
D: TRBD1
CDR3: CASTHRDRGDYEQYF
DNA: TGTGCCAGTACCCACCGGGACAGGGGGGACTACGAGCAGTACTTC

size: .
V: TRBV7-8
J: TRBJ2-7
D: .
CDR3: CASSTTDYEQYF
DNA: TGTGCCAGCTCTACGACAGACTACGAGCAGTACTTC

size: once
V: TRBV2
J: TRBJ2-3
D: .
CDR3: CASSEAGLVTDTQYF
DNA: TGTGCCAGCAGTGAAGCGGGACTTGTCACAGATACGCAGTATTTT

size: .
V: TRBV7-3
J: TRBJ2-5
D: TRBD2
CDR3: CASSPGLAGGPETQYF
DNA: TGTGCCAGCAGCCCAGGACTAGCGGGAGGCCCAGAGACCCAGTACTTC

size: .
V: TRBV5-1
J: TRBJ1-4
D: .
CDR3: CASSSTTNEKLFF
DNA: TGCGCCAGCAGCTCCACAACTAATGAAAAACTGTTTTTT

size: many
V: TRBV29-1
J: TRBJ2-7
D: .
CDR3: CSVSLQREQYF
DNA: TGCAGCGTTAGTCTTCAGCGGGAGCAGTACTTC

size: once
V: TRBV9
J: TRBJ2-3
D: .
CDR3: CASSQDASTDTQYF
DNA: TGTGCCAGCAGCCAGGACGCGTCCACAGATACGCAGTATTTT

size: few
V: TRBV20-1
J: TRBJ2-7
D: .
CDR3: CSAQGGHEQYF
DNA: TGCAGTGCGCAGGGGGGCCACGAGCAGTACTTC

size: .
V: TRBV5-6
J: TRBJ2-5
D: .
CDR3: CASSLDRRQETQYF
DNA: TGTGCCAGCAGCTTGGATCGGCGGCAAGAGACCCAGTACTTC

size: .
V: TRBV28
J: TRBJ2-4
D: TRBD2
CDR3: CASSFGGSRFEYF
DNA: TGTGCCAGCAGTTTTGGCGGGAGTCGGTTTGAATACTTC

size: .
V: TRBV30
J: TRBJ2-5
D: .
CDR3: CAASYRDETQYF
DNA: TGTGCCGCATCCTACAGGGACGAGACCCAGTACTTC

size: .
V: TRBV5-1
J: TRBJ2-3
D: .
CDR3: CASSGGTDTQYF
DNA: TGCGCCAGCAGCGGGGGGACAGATACGCAGTATTTT

size: .
V: TRBV7-3
J: TRBJ2-5
D: .
CDR3: CASSLSPGETQYF
DNA: TGTGCCAGCAGCTTAAGTCCGGGGGAGACCCAGTACTTC

size: .
V: TRBV6-5
J: TRBJ2-5
D: .
CDR3: CASRPRGEETQYF
DNA: TGTGCCAGCAGACCCAGGGGTGAAGAGACCCAGTACTTC

size: .
V: TRBV30
J: TRBJ2-3
D: .
CDR3: CAWRLVDTQYF
DNA: TGTGCCTGGCGACTAGTGGACACGCAGTATTTT

size: .
V: TRBV11-2
J: TRBJ2-7
D: .
CDR3: CASSFDRTGPYEQYF
DNA: TGTGCCAGCAGCTTCGATCGCACAGGGCCCTACGAGCAGTACTTC

size: many
V: TRBV5-1
J: TRBJ2-2
D: .
CDR3: CASSLAMAGTGELFF
DNA: TGCGCCAGCAGCTTGGCCATGGCGGGGACCGGGGAGCTGTTTTTT

size: .
V: TRBV5-1
J: TRBJ2-5
D: .
CDR3: CASSLSGARETQYF
DNA: TGCGCCAGCAGCTTGTCAGGGGCGAGGGAGACCCAGTACTTC

size: .
V: TRBV2
J: TRBJ2-2
D: .
CDR3: CASSEALVSTGELFF
DNA: TGTGCCAGCAGTGAAGCGCTTGTGAGCACCGGGGAGCTGTTTTTT

size: .
V: TRBV30
J: TRBJ2-7
D: TRBD2
CDR3: CAWSVRVGRTYEQYF
DNA: TGTGCCTGGAGTGTACGGGTCGGGAGGACCTACGAGCAGTACTTC

size: .
V: TRBV7-9
J: TRBJ1-2
D: .
CDR3: CASSLDWGNGYTF
DNA: TGTGCCAGCAGCTTAGATTGGGGCAATGGCTACACCTTC

size: .
V: TRBV7-9
J: TRBJ2-7
D: .
CDR3: CASSPGQIYEQYF
DNA: TGTGCCAGCAGCCCCGGACAGATCTACGAGCAGTACTTC

size: few
V: TRBV29-1
J: TRBJ1-1
D: .
CDR3: CSVGRGHGGTEAFF
DNA: TGCAGCGTTGGACGGGGGCATGGGGGTACTGAAGCTTTCTTT

size: .
V: TRBV4-2
J: TRBJ2-7
D: .
CDR3: CASSQPSRSRSYEQYF
DNA: TGTGCCAGCAGCCAACCTAGCCGATCTCGCTCCTACGAGCAGTACTTC

size: few
V: TRBV7-2
J: TRBJ1-5
D: .
CDR3: CASSSDRREPQHF
DNA: TGTGCCAGCAGCTCCGACAGGAGGGAGCCCCAGCATTTT

size: few
V: TRBV5-4
J: TRBJ1-2
D: .
CDR3: CASSSPTVTGYTF
DNA: TGTGCCAGCAGCTCTCCGACAGTAACTGGCTACACCTTC

size: .
V: TRBV5-1
J: TRBJ2-7
D: TRBD1
CDR3: CASSQGQGATYEQYF
DNA: TGCGCCAGCAGCCAAGGACAGGGGGCTACCTACGAGCAGTACTTC

size: .
V: TRBV6-5
J: TRBJ1-2
D: .
CDR3: CASSPDGDYGYTF
DNA: TGTGCCAGCAGCCCCGATGGGGACTATGGCTACACCTTC

size: .
V: TRBV11-2
J: TRBJ2-3
D: .
CDR3: CASSPLTSTDTQYF
DNA: TGTGCCAGCAGCCCCCTCACTAGCACAGATACGCAGTATTTT

size: .
V: TRBV5-1
J: TRBJ2-1
D: .
CDR3: CASSLTRPNEQFF
DNA: TGCGCCAGCAGCTTGACCCGTCCCAATGAGCAGTTCTTC

size: .
V: TRBV27
J: TRBJ2-2
D: .
CDR3: CASSSQRQGGTGELFF
DNA: TGTGCCAGCAGTTCCCAAAGACAGGGAGGAACCGGGGAGCTGTTTTTT

size: .
V: TRBV18
J: TRBJ2-1
D: .
CDR3: CASSPGYPTNEQFF
DNA: TGTGCCAGCTCACCGGGGTACCCGACGAATGAGCAGTTCTTC

size: .
V: TRBV2
J: TRBJ2-3
D: .
CDR3: CASRPGYRDTQYF
DNA: TGTGCCAGCAGACCCGGGTACCGAGATACGCAGTATTTT

size: .
V: TRBV7-3
J: TRBJ2-5
D: TRBD2
CDR3: CASSLTSGSQSETQYF
DNA: TGTGCCAGCAGCTTAACCAGCGGGAGTCAGTCGGAGACCCAGTACTTC